This TCR beta chain was identified in a study of blood T cells in healthy people across ages. Turning to the study itself: About one barcoded TCR beta cDNA was captured per two T cells.

The authors ran a second PCR of about 6 to 11 cycles using a sample-barcoded 5' primer and a J-beta primer mix. MiXCR, applied by TCRdb to the 5' RACE reads, yields one record per CDR3 protein. The sample lists some 940,000 distinct CDR3 sequences, 25% to 30% seen once, with roughly 10% in the top ten. Study-wide results and caveats: TCR beta diversity was tightly associated with the proportion of naive T cells.

Trimming cost V 4 bases and J 13 bases, with 23 bases left between them. Germline CDR1 reads SNHLY; CDR2 reads FYNNEI. The CDR3 loop spans 15 amino acids. As concerns this clonotype: Antigen: not known.

Ranging in age from about 6 to 100, the donors were healthy Caucasian individuals from Russia. Total RNA was extracted at no less than 6 micrograms per sample. A further study also used this sample, focusing on T cells of mothers and their children.

The rearrangement joins TRBV2 to TRBJ2-4; D unclear. This sequence originates from a woman aged 40-49 years in good health. The material sequenced was blood. The CDR3 DNA reads as TGTGCCAGCAGTGCTGACCCTCCCTGGGTCCATGAGCAGTACTTC. Residues: CASSADPPWVHEQYF.